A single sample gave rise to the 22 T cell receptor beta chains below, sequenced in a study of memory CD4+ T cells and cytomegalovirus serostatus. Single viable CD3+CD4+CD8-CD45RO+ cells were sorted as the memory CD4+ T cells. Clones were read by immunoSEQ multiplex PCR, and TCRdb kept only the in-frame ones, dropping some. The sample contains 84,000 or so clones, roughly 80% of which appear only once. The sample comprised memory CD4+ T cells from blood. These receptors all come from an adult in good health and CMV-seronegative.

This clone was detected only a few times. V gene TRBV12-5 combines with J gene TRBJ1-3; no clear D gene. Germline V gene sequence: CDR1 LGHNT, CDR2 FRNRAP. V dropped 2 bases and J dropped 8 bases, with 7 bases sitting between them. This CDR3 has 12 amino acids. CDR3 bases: TGTGCTAGTGGTTTGAACCGAGACACCATATATTTT. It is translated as CASGLNRDTIYF.

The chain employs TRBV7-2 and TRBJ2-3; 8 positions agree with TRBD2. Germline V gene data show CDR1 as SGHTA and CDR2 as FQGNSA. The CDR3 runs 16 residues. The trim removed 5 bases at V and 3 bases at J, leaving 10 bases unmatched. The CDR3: CASSPGGGRLTDTQYF. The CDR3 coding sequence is TGTGCCAGCAGCCCGGGGGGGGGCCGCTTGACAGATACGCAGTATTTT.

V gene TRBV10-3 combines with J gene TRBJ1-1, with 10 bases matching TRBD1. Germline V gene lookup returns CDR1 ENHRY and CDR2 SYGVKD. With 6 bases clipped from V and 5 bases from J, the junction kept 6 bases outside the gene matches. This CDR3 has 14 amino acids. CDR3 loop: CAISQDRGETEAFF. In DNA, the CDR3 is TGTGCCATCAGCCAGGACAGGGGGGAGACTGAAGCTTTCTTT.

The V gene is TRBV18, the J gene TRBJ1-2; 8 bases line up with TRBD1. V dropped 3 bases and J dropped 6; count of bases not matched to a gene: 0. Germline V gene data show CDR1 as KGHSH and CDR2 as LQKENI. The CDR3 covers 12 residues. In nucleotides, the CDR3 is TGTGCCAGCTCACCGACAGGGGATGGCTACACCTTC. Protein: CASSPTGDGYTF.

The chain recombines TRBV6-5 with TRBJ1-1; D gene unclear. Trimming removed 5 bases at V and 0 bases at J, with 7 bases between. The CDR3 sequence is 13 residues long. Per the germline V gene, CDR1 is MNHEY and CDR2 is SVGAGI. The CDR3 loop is CASSRGLNTEAFF. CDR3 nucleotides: TGTGCCAGCAGTCGCGGCTTGAACACTGAAGCTTTCTTT.

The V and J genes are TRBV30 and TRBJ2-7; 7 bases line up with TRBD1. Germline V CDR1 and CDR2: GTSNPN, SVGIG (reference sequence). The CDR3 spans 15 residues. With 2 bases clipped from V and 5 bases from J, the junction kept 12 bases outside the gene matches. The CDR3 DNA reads TGTGCCTGGAGTTCTTTCATGACAGGGCGCCACGAGCAGTACTTC. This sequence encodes CAWSSFMTGRHEQYF.

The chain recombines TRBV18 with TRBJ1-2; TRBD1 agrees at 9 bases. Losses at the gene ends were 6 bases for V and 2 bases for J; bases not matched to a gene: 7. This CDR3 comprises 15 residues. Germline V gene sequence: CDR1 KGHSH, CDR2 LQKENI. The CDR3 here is CASSTGTGTNYGYTF. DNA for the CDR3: TGTGCCAGCTCGACCGGGACAGGGACCAACTATGGCTACACCTTC.

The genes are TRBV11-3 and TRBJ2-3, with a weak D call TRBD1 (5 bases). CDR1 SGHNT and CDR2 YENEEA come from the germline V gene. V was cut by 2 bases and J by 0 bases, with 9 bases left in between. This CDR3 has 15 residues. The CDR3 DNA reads TGTGCCAGCAGCTTATCAGGGTCTAGCACAGATACGCAGTATTTT. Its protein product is CASSLSGSSTDTQYF.

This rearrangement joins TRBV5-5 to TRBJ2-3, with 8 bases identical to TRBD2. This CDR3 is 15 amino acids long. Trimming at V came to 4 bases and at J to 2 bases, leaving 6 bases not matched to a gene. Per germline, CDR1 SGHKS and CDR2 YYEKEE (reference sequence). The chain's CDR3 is CASSPGLANTDTQYF. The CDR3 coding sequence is TGTGCCAGCAGCCCCGGACTAGCCAACACAGATACGCAGTATTTT.

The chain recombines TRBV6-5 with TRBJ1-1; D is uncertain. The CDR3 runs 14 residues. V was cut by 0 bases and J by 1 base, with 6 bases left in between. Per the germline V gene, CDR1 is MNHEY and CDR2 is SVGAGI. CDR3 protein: CASSYSKRNTEAFF. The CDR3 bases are TGTGCCAGCAGTTACTCGAAGCGGAACACTGAAGCTTTCTTT.

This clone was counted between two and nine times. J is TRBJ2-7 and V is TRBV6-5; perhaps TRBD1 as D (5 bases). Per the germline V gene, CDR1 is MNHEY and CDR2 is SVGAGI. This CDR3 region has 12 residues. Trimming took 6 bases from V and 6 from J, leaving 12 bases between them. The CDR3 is CASRGHPSEQYF. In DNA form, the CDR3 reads TGTGCCAGCAGGGGGCATCCCAGCGAGCAGTACTTC.

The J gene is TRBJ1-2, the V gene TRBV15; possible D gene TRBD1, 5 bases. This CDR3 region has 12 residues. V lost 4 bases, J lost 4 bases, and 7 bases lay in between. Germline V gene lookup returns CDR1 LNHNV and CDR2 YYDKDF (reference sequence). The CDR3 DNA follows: TGTGCCACCAGCACCGACAGCTATGGCTACACCTTC. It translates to CATSTDSYGYTF. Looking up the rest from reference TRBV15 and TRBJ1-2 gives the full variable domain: DAMVIQNPRYQVTQFGKPVTLSCSQTLNHNVMYWYQQKSSQAPKLLFHYYDKDFNNEADTPDNFQSRRPNTSFCFLDIRSPGLGDTAMYLCATSTDSYGYTFGSGTRLTVV.

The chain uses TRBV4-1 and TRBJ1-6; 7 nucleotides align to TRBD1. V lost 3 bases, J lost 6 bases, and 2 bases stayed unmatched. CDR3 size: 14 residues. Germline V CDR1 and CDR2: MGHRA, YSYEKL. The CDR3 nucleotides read TGCGCCAGCAGCCAGGGACAGTTTAATTCACCCCTCCACTTT. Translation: CASSQGQFNSPLHF.

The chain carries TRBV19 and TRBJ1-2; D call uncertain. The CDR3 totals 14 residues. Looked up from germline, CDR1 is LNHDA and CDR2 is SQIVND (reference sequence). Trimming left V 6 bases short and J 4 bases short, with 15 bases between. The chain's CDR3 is CASRSVEGLYGYTF. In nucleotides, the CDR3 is TGTGCCAGTAGATCGGTCGAAGGGCTCTATGGCTACACCTTC.

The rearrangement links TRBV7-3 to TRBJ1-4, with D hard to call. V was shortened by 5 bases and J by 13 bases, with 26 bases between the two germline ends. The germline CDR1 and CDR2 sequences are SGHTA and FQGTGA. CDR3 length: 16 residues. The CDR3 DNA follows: TGTGCCAGCAGCCAAACAAAACCGGGCAGTCCACGTGGACTGTTTTTT. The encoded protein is CASSQTKPGSPRGLFF.

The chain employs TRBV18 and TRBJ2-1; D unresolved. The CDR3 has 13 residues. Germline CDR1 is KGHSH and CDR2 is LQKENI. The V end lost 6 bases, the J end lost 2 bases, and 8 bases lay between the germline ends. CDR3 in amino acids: CASSSTTYNEQFF. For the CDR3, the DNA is TGTGCCAGCTCCTCGACCACCTACAATGAGCAGTTCTTC.

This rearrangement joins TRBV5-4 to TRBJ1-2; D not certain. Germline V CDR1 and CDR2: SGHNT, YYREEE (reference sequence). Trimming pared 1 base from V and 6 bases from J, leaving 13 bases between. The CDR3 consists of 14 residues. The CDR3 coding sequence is TGTGCCAGCAGCTTGCCTCAGGTTCTCCATGGCTACACCTTC. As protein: CASSLPQVLHGYTF.

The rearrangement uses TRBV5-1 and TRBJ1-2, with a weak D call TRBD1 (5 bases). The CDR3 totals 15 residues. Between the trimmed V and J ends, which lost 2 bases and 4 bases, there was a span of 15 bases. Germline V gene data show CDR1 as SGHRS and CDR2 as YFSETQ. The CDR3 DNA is TGCGCCAGCAGCTTTAGGCAGGGAACGCGCTATGGCTACACCTTC. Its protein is CASSFRQGTRYGYTF.

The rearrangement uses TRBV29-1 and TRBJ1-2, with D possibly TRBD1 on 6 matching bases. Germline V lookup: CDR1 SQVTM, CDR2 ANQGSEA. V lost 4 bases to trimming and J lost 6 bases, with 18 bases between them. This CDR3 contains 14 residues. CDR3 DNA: TGCAGCGTTGTATCTTGGTCAGGGGCAAATGGCTACACCTTC. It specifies CSVVSWSGANGYTF.

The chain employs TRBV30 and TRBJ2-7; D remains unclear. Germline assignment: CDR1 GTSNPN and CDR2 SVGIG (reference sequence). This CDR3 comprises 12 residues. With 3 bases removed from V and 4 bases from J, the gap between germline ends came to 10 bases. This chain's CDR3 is CAWRHSPYEQYF. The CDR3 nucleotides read TGTGCCTGGAGGCACAGCCCTTACGAGCAGTACTTC.

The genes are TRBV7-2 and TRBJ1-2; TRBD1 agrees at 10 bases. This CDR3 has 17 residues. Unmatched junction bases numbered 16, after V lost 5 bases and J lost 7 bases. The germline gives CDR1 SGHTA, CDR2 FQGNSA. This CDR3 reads CASSRKSGTGEQGGYTF. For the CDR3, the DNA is TGTGCCAGCAGCCGAAAATCCGGGACAGGGGAGCAAGGTGGCTACACCTTC.

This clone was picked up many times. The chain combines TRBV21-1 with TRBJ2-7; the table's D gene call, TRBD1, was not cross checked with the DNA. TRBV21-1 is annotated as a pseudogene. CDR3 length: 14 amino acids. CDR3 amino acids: CASSERDRVYEQYF. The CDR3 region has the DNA TGTGCCAGCAGCGAAAGGGACAGGGTTTACGAGCAGTACTTC.